This T cell receptor (beta chain) was captured by sequencing in a study of beta chain features in type 1 diabetes. TCRB transcripts that were expressed got sequenced, as all of the isolated RNA had been reverse transcribed. The table came from immunoSEQ multiplex PCR; TCRdb's copy has only in-frame clones and leaves some out. The sample yields 150,000 to 160,000 clones, more than 9.5% seen once. V was shortened by 7 bases and J by 3 bases, with 13 bases between the two germline ends. The CDR3 contains 14 residues. Per germline, CDR1 MNHNY and CDR2 SVGAGI (reference sequence). Sequences were obtained from central memory CD4+ T cells from blood. The chain is built from TRBV6-6 and TRBJ2-4; D gene uncertain. The receptor comes from a man younger than 30 in good health. CDR3 coding DNA: TGTGCCAGCACCCTGGATCAGGTCAAAAACATTCAGTACTTC. Its protein is CASTLDQVKNIQYF.